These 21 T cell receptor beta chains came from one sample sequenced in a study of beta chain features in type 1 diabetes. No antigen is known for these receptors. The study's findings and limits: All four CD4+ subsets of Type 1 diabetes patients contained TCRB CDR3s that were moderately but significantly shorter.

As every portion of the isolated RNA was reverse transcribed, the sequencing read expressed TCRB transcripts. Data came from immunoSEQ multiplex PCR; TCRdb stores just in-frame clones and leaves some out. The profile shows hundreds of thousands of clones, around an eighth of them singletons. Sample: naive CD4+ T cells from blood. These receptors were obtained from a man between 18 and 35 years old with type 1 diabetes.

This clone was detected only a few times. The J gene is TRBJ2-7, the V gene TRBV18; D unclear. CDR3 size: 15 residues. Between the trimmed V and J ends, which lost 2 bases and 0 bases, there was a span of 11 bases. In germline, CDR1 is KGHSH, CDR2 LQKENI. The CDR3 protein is CASSPSASDSYEQYF. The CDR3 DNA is TGTGCCAGCTCACCATCTGCGTCGGACTCCTACGAGCAGTACTTC.

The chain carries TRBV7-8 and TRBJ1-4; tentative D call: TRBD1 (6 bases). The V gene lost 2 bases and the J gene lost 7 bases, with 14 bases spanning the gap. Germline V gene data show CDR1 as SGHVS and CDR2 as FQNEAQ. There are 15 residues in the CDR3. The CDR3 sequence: CASSLQGNAGEKLFF. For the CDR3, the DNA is TGTGCCAGCAGCTTACAGGGGAACGCGGGTGAAAAACTGTTTTTT.

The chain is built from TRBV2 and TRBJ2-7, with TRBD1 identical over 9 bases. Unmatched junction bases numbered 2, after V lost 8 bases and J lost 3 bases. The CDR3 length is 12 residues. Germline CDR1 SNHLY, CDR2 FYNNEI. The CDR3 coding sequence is TGTGCCAGCGGGACAGGGTTCTACGAGCAGTACTTC. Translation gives CASGTGFYEQYF.

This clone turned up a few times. The CDR3 sequence is CASSLDSGTQYF. As DNA, the CDR3 is TGTGCCAGCAGCTTGGACTCGGGGACCCAGTACTTC. V gene TRBV7-3 combines with J gene TRBJ2-5; TRBD2 is a possible D gene (5 bases). V was cut by 3 bases and J by 7 bases, with 9 bases left in between. The CDR3 has 12 residues. Per germline, CDR1 SGHTA and CDR2 FQGTGA.

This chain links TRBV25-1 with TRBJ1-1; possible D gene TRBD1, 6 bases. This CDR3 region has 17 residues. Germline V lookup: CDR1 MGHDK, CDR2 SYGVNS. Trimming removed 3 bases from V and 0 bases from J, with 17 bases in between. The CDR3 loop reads CASSEGMDSFMNTEAFF. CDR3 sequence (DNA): TGTGCCAGCAGTGAGGGAATGGACAGTTTCATGAACACTGAAGCTTTCTTT.

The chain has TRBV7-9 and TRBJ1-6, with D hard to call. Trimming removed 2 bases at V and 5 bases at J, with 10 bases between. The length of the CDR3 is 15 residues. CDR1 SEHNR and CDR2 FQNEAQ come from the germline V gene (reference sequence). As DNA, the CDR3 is TGTGCCAGCAGCTTAAGGCCAGGCGATAATTCACCCCTCCACTTT. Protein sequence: CASSLRPGDNSPLHF.

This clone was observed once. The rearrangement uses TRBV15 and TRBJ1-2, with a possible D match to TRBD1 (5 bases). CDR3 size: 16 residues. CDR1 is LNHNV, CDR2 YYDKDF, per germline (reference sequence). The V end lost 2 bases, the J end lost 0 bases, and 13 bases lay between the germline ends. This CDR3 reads CATSRYRDATNYGYTF. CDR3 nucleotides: TGTGCCACCAGCAGATACCGGGACGCAACTAACTATGGCTACACCTTC.

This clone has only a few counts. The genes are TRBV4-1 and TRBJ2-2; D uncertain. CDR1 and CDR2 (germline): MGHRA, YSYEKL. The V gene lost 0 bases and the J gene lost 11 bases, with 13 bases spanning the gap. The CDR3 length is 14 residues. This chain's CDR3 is CASSQDSALGELFF. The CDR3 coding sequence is TGCGCCAGCAGCCAAGATTCGGCTTTAGGCGAGCTGTTTTTT.

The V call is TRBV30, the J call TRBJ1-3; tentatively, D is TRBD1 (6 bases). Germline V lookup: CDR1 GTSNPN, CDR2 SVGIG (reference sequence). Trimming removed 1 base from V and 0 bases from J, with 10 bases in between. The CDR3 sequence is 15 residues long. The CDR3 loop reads CAWSGTVLSGNTIYF. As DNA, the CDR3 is TGTGCCTGGAGTGGGACAGTCCTCTCTGGAAACACCATATATTTT.

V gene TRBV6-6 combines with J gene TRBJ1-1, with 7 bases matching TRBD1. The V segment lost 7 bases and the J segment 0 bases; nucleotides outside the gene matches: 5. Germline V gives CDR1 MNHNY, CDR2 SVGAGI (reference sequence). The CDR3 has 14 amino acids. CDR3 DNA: TGTGCCAGCAAGCCAGGGGGAGTGAACACTGAAGCTTTCTTT. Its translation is CASKPGGVNTEAFF.

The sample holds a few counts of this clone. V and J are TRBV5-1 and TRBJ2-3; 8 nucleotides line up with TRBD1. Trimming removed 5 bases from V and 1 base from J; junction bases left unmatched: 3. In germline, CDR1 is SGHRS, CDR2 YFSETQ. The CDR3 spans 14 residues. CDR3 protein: CASRVTGGTDTQYF. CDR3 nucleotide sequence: TGCGCCAGCAGAGTGACAGGGGGCACAGATACGCAGTATTTT.

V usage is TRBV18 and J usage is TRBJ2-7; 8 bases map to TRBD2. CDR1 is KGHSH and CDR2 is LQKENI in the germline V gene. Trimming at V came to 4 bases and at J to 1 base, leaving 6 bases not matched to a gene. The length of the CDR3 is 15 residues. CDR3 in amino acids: CASSRGSGVSYEQYF. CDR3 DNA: TGTGCCAGCTCACGTGGTAGCGGGGTATCCTACGAGCAGTACTTC.

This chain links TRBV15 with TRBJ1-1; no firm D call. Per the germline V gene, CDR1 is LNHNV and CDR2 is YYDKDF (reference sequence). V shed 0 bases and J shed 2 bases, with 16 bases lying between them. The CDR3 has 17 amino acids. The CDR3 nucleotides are TGTGCCACCAGCAGAGATTACGCGCAGATTACTAACACTGAAGCTTTCTTT. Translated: CATSRDYAQITNTEAFF. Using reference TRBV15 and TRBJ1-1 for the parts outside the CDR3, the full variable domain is DAMVIQNPRYQVTQFGKPVTLSCSQTLNHNVMYWYQQKSSQAPKLLFHYYDKDFNNEADTPDNFQSRRPNTSFCFLDIRSPGLGDTAMYLCATSRDYAQITNTEAFFGQGTRLTVV.

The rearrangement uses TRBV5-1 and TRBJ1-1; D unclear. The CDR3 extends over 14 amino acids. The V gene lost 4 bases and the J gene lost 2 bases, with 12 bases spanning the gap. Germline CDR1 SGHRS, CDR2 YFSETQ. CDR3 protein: CASSPTGINTEAFF. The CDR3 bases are TGCGCCAGCAGCCCAACGGGGATCAACACTGAAGCTTTCTTT.

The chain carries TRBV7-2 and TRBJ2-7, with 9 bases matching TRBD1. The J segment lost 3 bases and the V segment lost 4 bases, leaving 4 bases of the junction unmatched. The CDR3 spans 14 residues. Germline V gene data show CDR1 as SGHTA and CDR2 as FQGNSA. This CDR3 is CASSSTGGGYEQYF. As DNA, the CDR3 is TGTGCCAGCAGCTCGACAGGGGGTGGCTACGAGCAGTACTTC. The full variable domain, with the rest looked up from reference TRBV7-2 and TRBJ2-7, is GAGVSQSPSNKVTEKGKDVELRCDPISGHTALYWYRQSLGQGLEFLIYFQGNSAPDKSGLPSDRFSAERTGGSVSTLTIQRTQQEDSAVYLCASSSTGGGYEQYFGPGTRLTVT.

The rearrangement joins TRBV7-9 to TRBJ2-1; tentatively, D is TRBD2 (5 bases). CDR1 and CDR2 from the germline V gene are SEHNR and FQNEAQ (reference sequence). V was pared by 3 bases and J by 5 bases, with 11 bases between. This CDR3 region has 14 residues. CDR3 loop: CASSLPGSNNEQFF. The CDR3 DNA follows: TGTGCCAGCAGCTTGCCGGGGTCCAACAATGAGCAGTTCTTC.

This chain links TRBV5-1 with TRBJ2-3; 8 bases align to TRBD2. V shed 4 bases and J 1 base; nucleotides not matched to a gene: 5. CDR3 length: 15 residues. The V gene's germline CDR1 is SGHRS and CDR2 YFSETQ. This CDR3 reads CASSNRAGGTDTQYF. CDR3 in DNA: TGCGCCAGCAGCAATCGAGCGGGGGGCACAGATACGCAGTATTTT.

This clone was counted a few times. The CDR3 region is CASSQDWMGTKIFGNQYF. The CDR3, as DNA: TGTGCCAGCAGCCAAGATTGGATGGGGACTAAAATTTTCGGCAACCAGTATTTT. The chain recombines TRBV14 with TRBJ2-3, with 7 bases fitting TRBD2. The CDR3 consists of 18 residues. Germline V CDR1 and CDR2: SGHDN, FVKESK. J lost 12 bases, V lost 0 bases, and 21 bases had no gene match.

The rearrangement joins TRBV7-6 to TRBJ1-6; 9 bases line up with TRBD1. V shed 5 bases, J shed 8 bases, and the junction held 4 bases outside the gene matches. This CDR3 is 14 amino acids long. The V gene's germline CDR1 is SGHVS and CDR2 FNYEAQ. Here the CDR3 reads CASSAGQGHSPLHF. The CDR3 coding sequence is TGTGCCAGCAGCGCGGGACAGGGCCATTCACCCCTCCACTTT.

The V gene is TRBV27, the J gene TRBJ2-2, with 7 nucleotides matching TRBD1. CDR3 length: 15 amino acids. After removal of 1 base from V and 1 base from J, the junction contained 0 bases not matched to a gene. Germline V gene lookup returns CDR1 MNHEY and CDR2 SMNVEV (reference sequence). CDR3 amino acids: CASSLWTGNTGELFF. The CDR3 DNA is TGTGCCAGCAGTTTATGGACAGGGAACACCGGGGAGCTGTTTTTT.

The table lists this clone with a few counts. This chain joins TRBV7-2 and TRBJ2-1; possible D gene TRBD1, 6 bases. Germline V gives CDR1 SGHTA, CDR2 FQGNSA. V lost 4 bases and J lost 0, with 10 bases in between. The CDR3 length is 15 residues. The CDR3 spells CASSSQGSSYNEQFF. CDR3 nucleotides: TGTGCCAGCAGCTCGCAGGGGAGCTCCTACAATGAGCAGTTCTTC. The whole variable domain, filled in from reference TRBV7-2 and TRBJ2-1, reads GAGVSQSPSNKVTEKGKDVELRCDPISGHTALYWYRQSLGQGLEFLIYFQGNSAPDKSGLPSDRFSAERTGGSVSTLTIQRTQQEDSAVYLCASSSQGSSYNEQFFGPGTRLTVL.